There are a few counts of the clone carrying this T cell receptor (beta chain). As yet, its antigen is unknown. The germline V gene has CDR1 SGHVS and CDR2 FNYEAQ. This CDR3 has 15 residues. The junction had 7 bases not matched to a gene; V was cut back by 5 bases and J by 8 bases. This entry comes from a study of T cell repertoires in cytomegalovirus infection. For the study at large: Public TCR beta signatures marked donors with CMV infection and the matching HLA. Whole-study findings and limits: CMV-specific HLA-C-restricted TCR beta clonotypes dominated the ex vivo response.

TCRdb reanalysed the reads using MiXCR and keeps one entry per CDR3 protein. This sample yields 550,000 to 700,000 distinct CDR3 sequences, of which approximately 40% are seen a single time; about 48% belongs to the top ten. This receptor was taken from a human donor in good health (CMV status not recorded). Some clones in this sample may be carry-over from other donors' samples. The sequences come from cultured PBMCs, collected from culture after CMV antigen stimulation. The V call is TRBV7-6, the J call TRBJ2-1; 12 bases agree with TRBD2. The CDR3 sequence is CASSRLAGESDEQFF. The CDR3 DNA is TGTGCCAGCAGCCGACTAGCGGGAGAATCGGATGAGCAGTTCTTC.